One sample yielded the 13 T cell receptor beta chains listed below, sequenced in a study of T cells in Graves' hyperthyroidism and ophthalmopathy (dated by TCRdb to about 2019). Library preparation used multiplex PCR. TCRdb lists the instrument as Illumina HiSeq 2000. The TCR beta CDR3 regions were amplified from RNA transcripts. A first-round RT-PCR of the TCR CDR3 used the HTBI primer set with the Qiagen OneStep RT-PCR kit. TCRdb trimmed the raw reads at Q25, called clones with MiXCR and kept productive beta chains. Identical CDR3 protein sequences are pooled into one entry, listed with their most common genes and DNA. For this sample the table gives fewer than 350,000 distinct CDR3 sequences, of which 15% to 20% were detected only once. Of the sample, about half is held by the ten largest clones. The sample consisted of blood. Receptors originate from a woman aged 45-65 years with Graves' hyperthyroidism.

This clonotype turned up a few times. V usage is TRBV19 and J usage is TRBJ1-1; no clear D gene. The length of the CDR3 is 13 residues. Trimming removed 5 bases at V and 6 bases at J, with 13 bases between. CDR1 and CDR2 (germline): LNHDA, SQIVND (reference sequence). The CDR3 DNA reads TGTGCCAGTAGTCTCTTGCCACTATCTGAAGCTTTCTTT. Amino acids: CASSLLPLSEAFF. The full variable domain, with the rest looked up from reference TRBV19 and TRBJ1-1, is DGGITQSPKYLFRKEGQNVTLSCEQNLNHDAMYWYRQDPGQGLRLIYYSQIVNDFQKGDIAEGYSVSREKKESFPLTVTSAQKNPTAFYLCASSLLPLSEAFFGQGTRLTVV.

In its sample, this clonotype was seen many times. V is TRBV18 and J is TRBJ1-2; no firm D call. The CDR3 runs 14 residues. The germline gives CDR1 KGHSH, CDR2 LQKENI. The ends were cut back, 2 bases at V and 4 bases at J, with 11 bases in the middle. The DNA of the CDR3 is TGTGCCAGCTCACCAAAGAACAGAGTCTATGGCTACACCTTC. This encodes CASSPKNRVYGYTF.

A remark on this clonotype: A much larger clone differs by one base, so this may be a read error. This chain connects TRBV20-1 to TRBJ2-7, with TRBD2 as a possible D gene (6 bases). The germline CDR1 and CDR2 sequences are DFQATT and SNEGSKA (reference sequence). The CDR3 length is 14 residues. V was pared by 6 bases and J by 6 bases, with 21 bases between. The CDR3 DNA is TGCAGTGCAAGAAACGGCCTCACGGGGGTCGAGCAGTACTTC. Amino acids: CSARNGLTGVEQYF.

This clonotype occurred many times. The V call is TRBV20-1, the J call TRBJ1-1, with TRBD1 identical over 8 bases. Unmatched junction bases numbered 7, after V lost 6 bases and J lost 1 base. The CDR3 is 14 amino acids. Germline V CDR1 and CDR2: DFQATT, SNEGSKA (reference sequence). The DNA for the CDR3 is TGCAGTGCCGCAGGACAGGGCACGAACACTGAAGCTTTCTTT. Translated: CSAAGQGTNTEAFF.

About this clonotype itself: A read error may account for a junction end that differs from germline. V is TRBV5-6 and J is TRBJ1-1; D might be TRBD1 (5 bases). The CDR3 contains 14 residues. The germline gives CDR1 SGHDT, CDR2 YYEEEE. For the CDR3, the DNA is TGTGCCAGCAGCTTGGGGCGGGGCTCGGCTGAAGCTTCCTTT. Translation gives CASSLGRGSAEASF.

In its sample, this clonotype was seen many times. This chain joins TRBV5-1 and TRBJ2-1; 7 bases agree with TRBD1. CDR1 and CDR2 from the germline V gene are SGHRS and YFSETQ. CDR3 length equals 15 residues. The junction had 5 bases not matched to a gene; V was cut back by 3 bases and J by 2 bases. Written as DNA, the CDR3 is TGCGCCAGCAGCTGGACAGGAGACCCCTACAATGAGCAGTTCTTC. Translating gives CASSWTGDPYNEQFF.

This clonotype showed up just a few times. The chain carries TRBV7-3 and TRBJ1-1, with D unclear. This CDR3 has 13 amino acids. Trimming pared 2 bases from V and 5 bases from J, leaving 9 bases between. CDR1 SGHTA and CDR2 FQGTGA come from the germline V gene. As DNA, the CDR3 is TGTGCCAGCAGCTTACTCGAAGAGACTGAAGCTTTCTTT. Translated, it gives CASSLLEETEAFF.

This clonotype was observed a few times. CDR3 in amino acids: CASSLEGTGAYEQYF. The CDR3 DNA reads TGTGCCAGCAGTTTAGAAGGGACAGGAGCTTACGAGCAGTACTTC. The rearrangement joins TRBV12-3 or TRBV12-4 to TRBJ2-7; 8 bases match TRBD1. The CDR3 runs 15 residues. The junction had 6 bases not matched to a gene; V was cut back by 1 base and J by 4 bases.

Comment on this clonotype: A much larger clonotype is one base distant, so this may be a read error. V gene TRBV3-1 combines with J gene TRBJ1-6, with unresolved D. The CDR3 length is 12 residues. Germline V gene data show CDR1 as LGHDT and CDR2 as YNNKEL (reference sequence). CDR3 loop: CASSQGGPPLNF. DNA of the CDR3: TGTGCCAGCAGCCAAGGGGGTCCGCCCCTCAACTTT.

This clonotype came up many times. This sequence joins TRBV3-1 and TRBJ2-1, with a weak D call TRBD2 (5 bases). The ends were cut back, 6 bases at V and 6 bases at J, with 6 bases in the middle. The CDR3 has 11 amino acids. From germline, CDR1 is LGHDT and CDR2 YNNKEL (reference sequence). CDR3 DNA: TGTGCCAGCAGTCGGGGCAATGAGCAGTTCTTC. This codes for CASSRGNEQFF.

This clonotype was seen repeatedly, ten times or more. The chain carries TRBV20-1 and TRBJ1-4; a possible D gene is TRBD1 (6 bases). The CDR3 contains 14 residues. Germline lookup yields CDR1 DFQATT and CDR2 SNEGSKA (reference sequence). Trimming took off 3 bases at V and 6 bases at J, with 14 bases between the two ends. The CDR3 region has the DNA TGCAGTGCTAGTAGGGGGGCTAGATATGAAAAACTGTTTTTT. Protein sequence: CSASRGARYEKLFF.

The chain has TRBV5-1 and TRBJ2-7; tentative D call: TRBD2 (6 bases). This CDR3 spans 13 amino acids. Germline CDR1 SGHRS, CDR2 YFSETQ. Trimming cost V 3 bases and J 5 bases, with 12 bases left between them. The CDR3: CASSWAGFDEQYF. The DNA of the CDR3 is TGCGCCAGCAGCTGGGCGGGGTTCGACGAGCAGTACTTC.

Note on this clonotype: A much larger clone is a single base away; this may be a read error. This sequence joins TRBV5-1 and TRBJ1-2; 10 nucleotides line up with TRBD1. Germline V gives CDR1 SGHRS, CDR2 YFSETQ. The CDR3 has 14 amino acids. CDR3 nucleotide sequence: TGCGCCGGCAGCGGACAGGGGGGAAACTATGGCTACACCTTC. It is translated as CAGSGQGGNYGYTF.